This TCR beta chain emerged from a study of spatial heterogeneity in lung cancer. Ten or more counts support this clonotype. TCRdb ran MiXCR on the 5' RACE reads and lists one entry per CDR3 protein. Seen here are about 26,000 distinct CDR3 sequences, around 13% observed once, and the top ten hold around 25%. The ends lost 1 base at V and 0 bases at J; junction bases unmatched: 16. There are 21 residues in the CDR3. Time point given: sample taken at primary tumor resection. Unsorted whole RNA samples from tumor, nontumor lung or frozen PBMC were sequenced. Sequenced material: PBMCs, taken at surgery. The chain employs TRBV23-1 and TRBJ2-4, with 9 bases matching TRBD1. TRBV23-1 is identified as an open reading frame with a role that is uncertain. This receptor was obtained from a female donor with early-stage non-small cell lung cancer. The CDR3 region is CASSQFPMGQGRGLAKNIQYF. For the CDR3, the DNA is TGCGCCAGCAGTCAATTTCCCATGGGACAGGGACGGGGGCTAGCCAAAAACATTCAGTACTTC.